This TCR beta chain was observed in a study of breast tumors, draining lymph nodes, adjacent tissues. Study-wide results and limits: The data were judged consistent with most tumor T cells coming from lymph node and expanding in tumor. Compared with basal-like, luminal-like tumors shared significantly more repertoire with nontumor tissue. Data only fit, rather than demonstrated, lymph node origin of most tumor T cells. Tumors had less TCR diversity than lymph nodes, more than nontumor tissue.

At least ten counts were recorded for this clonotype. Its antigen is not identified. TCRdb re-called the multiplex PCR reads with MiXCR, one entry per CDR3 protein. The profile covers approximately 90,000 distinct CDR3 sequences, with approximately 31% appearing a single time and more than 7% taken by the ten largest. Axillary draining lymph nodes of breast cancer patients supplied the node samples. The V gene lost 7 bases and the J gene lost 2 bases, with 15 bases spanning the gap. CDR1 is SGHRS and CDR2 is YFSETQ in the germline V gene. The CDR3 sequence is 14 residues long. This TCR was sampled from a female donor with breast cancer. Some clones in this sample may be carry-over from other donors' samples. Source material: axillary lymph node tissue. This chain joins TRBV5-1 and TRBJ1-1; a possible D gene is TRBD1 (5 bases). In DNA, the CDR3 is TGCGCCAGCCGGCAGGGCGCATCAAACACTGAAGCTTTCTTT. Amino acid sequence: CASRQGASNTEAFF.